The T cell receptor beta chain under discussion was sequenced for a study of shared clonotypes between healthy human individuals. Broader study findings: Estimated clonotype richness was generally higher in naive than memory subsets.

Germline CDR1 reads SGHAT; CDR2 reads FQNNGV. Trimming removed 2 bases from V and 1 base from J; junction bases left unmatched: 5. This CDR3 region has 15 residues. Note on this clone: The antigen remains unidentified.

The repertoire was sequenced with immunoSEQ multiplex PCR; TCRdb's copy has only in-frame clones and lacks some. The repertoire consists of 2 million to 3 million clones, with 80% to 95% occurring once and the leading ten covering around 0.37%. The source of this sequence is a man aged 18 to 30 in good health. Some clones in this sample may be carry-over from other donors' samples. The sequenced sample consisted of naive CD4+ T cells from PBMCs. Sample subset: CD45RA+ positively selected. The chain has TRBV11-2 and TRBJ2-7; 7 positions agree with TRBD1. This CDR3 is CASSLSQGVSYEQYF. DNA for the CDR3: TGTGCCAGCAGCTTAAGTCAGGGGGTGTCCTACGAGCAGTACTTC.